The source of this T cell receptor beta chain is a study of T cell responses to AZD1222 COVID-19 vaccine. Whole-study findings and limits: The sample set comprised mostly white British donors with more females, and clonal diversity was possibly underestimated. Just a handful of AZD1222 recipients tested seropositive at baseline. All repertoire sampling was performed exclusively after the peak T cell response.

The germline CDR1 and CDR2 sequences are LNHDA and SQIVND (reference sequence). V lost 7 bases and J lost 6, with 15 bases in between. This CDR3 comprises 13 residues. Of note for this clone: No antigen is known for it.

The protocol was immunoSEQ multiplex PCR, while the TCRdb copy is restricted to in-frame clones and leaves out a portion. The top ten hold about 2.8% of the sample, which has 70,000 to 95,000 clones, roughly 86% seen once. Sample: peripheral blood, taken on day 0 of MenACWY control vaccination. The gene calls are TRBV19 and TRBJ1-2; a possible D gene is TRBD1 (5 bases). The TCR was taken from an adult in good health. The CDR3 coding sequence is TGTGCCAGTAATCCAGGGAGGGGAAATGGCTACACCTTC. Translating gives CASNPGRGNGYTF.